Sequencing of this T cell receptor beta chain was carried out in a study of cytomegalovirus exposure and HLA in healthy donors. Overall study: In an early release, HLA-typed donors contributed approximately 82 million unique TCR sequences.

V was pared by 4 bases and J by 0 bases, with 6 bases of the junction left unmatched. The CDR3 contains 15 residues. Germline CDR1 reads MGHRA; CDR2 reads YSYEKL. Vbeta (60) and Jbeta (13) primers were used in the PCR. Some clones are missing from TCRdb's copy, which holds only in-frame ones; the method was immunoSEQ multiplex PCR. The repertoire holds tens of thousands of clones, with 60% to 70% as singletons. Source material: PBMCs. The sequence was obtained from a young man in good health and CMV-seropositive. J is TRBJ2-7 and V is TRBV4-1; 7 bases are a match to TRBD1. The CDR3 DNA reads TGCGCCAGCAGCCGGATGACAGGGAGCTCCTACGAGCAGTACTTC. It codes for CASSRMTGSSYEQYF.